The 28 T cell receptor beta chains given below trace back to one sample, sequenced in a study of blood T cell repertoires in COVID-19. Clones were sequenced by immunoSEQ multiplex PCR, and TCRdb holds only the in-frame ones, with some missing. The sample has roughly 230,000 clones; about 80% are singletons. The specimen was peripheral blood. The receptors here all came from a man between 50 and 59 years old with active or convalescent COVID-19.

The CDR3 region has the DNA TGCAGTGCTAGTACCGGGGGGGCCGGCGGGGAGCTGTTTTTT. As protein: CSASTGGAGGELFF. This rearrangement joins TRBV20-1 to TRBJ2-2; the match to TRBD2 covers 8 bases. The V and J ends lost 3 bases and 7 bases, in that order; junction bases with no gene match: 7. CDR1 and CDR2 (germline): DFQATT, SNEGSKA (reference sequence). This CDR3 comprises 14 residues.

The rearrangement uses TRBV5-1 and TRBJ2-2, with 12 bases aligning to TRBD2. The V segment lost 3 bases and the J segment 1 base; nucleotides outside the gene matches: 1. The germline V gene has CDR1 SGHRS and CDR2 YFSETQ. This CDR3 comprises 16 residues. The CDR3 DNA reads TGCGCCAGCAGCTCGACTAGCGGGGGGAACACCGGGGAGCTGTTTTTT. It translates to CASSSTSGGNTGELFF.

The CDR3 here is CASSEMGGLDGYTF. CDR3 sequence (DNA): TGTGCCAGCAGTGAAATGGGGGGACTGGATGGCTACACCTTC. This rearrangement joins TRBV6-1 to TRBJ1-2, with a possible D match to TRBD1 (5 bases). This CDR3 region has 14 residues. Germline values: CDR1 MNHNS, CDR2 SASEGT. V was clipped by 2 bases and J by 6 bases, with 13 bases between them.

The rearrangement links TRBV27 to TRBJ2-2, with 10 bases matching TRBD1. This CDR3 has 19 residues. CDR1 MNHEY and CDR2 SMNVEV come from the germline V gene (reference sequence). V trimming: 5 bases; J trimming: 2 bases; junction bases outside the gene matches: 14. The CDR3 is CASSPRRGQGLGNTGELFF. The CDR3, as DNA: TGTGCCAGCAGTCCACGCCGGGGACAGGGGTTGGGAAACACCGGGGAGCTGTTTTTT.

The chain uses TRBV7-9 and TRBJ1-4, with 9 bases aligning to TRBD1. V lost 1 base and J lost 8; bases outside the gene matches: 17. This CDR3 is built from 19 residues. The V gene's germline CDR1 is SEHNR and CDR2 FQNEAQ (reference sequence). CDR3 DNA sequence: TGTGCCAGCAGCTTAGGCGGTTTGACAGGGGGGTCGAAGGCCGAAAAACTGTTTTTT. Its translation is CASSLGGLTGGSKAEKLFF.

CDR3 in DNA: TGTGCCAGCAGCGGTGCCCCAGGACTAGCGGGGGTTACCTACAATGAGCAGTTCTTC. Protein product: CASSGAPGLAGVTYNEQFF. The chain has TRBV9 and TRBJ2-1; TRBD2 matches 13 bases. The germline V gene encodes CDR1 SGDLS and CDR2 YYNGEE. The junction had 11 bases not matched to a gene; V was cut back by 3 bases and J by 2 bases. This CDR3 has 19 amino acids.

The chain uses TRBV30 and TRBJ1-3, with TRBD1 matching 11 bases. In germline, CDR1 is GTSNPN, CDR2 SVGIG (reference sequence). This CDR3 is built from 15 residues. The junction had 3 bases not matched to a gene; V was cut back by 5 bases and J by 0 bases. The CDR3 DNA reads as TGTGCCTGGGGACAGGGGGCTAGCTCTGGAAACACCATATATTTT. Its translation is CAWGQGASSGNTIYF.

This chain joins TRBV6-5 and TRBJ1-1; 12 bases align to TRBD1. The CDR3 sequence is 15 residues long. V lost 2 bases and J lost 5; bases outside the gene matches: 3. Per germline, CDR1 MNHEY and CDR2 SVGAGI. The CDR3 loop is CASSYEGQGATEAFF. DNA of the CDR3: TGTGCCAGCAGTTACGAGGGACAGGGGGCGACTGAAGCTTTCTTT.

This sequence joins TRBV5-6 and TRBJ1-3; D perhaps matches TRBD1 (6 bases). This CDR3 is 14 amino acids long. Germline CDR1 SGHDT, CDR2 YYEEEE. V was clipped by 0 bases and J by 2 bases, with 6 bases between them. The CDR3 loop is CASSLDRAGNTIYF. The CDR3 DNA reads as TGTGCCAGCAGCTTGGACAGGGCTGGAAACACCATATATTTT.

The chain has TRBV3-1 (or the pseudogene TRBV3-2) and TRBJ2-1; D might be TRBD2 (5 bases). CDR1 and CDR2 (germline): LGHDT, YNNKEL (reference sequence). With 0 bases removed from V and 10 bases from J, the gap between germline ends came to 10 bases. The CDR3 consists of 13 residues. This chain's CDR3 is CASSQDGGYEQFF. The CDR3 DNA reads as TGTGCCAGCAGCCAAGATGGCGGGTACGAGCAGTTCTTC.

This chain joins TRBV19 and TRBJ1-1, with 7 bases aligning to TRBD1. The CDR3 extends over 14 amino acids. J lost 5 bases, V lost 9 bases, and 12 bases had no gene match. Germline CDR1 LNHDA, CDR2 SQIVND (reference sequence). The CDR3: CASKGASDVTEAFF. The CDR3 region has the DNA TGTGCCAGCAAGGGGGCTTCGGATGTGACTGAAGCTTTCTTT.

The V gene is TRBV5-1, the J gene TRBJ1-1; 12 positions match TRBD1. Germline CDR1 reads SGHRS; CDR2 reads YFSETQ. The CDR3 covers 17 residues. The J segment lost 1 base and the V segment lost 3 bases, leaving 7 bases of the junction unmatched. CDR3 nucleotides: TGCGCCAGCAGCTCGCCGGGACAGGGGGCACGGAACACTGAAGCTTTCTTT. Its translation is CASSSPGQGARNTEAFF. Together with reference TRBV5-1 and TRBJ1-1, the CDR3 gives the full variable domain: KAGVTQTPRYLIKTRGQQVTLSCSPISGHRSVSWYQQTPGQGLQFLFEYFSETQRNKGNFPGRFSGRQFSNSRSEMNVSTLELGDSALYLCASSSPGQGARNTEAFFGQGTRLTVV.

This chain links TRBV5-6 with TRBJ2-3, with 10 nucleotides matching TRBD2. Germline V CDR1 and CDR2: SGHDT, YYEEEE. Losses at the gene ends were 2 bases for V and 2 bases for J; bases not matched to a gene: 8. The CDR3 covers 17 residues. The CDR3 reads CASSLRLAGANTDTQYF. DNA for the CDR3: TGTGCCAGCAGCTTAAGGCTAGCGGGGGCCAACACAGATACGCAGTATTTT. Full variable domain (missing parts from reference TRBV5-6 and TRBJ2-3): DAGVTQSPTHLIKTRGQQVTLRCSPKSGHDTVSWYQQALGQGPQFIFQYYEEEERQRGNFPDRFSGHQFPNYSSELNVNALLLGDSALYLCASSLRLAGANTDTQYFGPGTRLTVL.

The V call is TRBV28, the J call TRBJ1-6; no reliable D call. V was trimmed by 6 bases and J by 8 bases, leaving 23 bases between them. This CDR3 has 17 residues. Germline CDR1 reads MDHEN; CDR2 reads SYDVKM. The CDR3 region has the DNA TGTGCCAGCAGCCCCTTCGGTGGAGCGGTAAGGCATTCACCCCTCCACTTT. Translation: CASSPFGGAVRHSPLHF.

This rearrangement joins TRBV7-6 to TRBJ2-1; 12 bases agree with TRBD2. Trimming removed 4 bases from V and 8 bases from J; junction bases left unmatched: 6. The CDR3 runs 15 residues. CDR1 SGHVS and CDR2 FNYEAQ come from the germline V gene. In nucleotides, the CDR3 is TGTGCCAGCAGCTCTAGCGGGGGGGCCGTCGATGAGCAGTTCTTC. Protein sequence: CASSSSGGAVDEQFF.

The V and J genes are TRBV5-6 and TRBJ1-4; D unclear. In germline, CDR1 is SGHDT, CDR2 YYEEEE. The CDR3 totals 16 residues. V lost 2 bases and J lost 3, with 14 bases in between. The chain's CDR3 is CASSFGRLLANEKLFF. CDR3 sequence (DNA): TGTGCCAGCAGCTTCGGCAGGTTGTTGGCTAATGAAAAACTGTTTTTT.

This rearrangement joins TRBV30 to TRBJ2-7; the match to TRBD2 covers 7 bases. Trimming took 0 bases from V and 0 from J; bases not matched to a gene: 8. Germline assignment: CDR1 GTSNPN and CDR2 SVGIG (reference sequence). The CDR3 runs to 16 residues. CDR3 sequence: CAWSVGGVLSSYEQYF. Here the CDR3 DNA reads TGTGCCTGGAGTGTTGGGGGGGTCCTCTCCTCCTACGAGCAGTACTTC.

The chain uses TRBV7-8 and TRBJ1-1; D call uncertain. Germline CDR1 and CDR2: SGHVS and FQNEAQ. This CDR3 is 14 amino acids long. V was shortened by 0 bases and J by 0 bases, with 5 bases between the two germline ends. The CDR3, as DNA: TGTGCCAGCAGCTTAGCGTCAGTGAACACTGAAGCTTTCTTT. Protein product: CASSLASVNTEAFF.

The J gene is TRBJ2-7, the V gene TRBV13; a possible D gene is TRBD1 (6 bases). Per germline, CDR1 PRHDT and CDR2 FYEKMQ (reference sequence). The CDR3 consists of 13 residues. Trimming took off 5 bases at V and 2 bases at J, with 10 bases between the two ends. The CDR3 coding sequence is TGTGCCAGCAGCCAACAGGGCCCCTACGAGCAGTACTTC. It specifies CASSQQGPYEQYF.

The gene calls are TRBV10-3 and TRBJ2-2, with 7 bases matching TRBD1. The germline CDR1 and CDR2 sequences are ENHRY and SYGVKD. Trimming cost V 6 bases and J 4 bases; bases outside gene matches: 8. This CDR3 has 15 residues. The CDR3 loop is CAISLQDRATGELFF. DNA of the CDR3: TGTGCCATCAGCCTACAAGACAGGGCCACCGGGGAGCTGTTTTTT.

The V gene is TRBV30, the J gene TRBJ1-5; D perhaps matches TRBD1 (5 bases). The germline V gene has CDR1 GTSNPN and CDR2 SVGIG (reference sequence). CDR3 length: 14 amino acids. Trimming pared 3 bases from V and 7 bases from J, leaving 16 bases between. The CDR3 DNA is TGTGCCTGGAGCGGGACGTCCGGGGGGCAGCCCCAGCATTTT. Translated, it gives CAWSGTSGGQPQHF.

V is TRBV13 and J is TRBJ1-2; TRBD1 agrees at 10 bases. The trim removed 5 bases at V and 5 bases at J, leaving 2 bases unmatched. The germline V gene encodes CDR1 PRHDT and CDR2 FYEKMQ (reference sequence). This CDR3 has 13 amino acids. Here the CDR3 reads CASSGDRGYGYTF. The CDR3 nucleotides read TGTGCCAGCAGCGGGGACAGGGGATATGGCTACACCTTC.

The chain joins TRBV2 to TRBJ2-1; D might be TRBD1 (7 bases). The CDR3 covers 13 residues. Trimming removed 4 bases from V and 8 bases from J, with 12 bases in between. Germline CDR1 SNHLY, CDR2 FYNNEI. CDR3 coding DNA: TGTGCCAGCAGTGGATCCAGGGGGGATGAGCAGTTCTTC. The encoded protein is CASSGSRGDEQFF.

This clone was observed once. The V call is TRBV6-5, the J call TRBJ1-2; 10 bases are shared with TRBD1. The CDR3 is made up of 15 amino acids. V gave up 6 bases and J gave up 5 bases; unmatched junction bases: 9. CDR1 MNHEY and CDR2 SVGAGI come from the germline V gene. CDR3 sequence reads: CASRDRDRGGYGYTF. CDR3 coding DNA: TGTGCCAGCAGGGATAGGGACAGGGGTGGATATGGCTACACCTTC.

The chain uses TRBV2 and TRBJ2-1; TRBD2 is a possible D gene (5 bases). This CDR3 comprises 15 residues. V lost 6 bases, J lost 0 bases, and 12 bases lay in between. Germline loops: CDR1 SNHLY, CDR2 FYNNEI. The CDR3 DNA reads TGTGCCAGCAGGCTAGCTGCCAGCTCCTACAATGAGCAGTTCTTC. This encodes CASRLAASSYNEQFF.

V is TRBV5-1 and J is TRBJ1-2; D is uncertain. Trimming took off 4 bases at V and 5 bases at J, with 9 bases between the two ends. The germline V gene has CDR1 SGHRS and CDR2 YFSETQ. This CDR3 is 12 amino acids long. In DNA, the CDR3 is TGCGCCAGCAGCCCCACAAGATATGGCTACACCTTC. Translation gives CASSPTRYGYTF.

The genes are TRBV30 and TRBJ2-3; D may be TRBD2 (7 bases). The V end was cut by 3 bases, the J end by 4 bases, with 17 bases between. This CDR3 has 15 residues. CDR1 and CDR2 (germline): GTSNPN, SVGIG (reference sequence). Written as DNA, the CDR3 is TGTGCCTGGAGAGCCGCGGGGGCCCACTCAGATACGCAGTATTTT. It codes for CAWRAAGAHSDTQYF.

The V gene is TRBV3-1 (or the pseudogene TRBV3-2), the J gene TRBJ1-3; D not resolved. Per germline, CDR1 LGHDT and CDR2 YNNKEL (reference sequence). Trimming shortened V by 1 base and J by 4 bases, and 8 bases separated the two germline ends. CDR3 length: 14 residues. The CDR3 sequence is CASSQGNQGNTIYF. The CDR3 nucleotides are TGTGCCAGCAGCCAAGGAAACCAGGGAAACACCATATATTTT.